This T cell receptor beta chain was observed in a study of T-cell memory formation after mild COVID-19. Study-level findings and limits: Contracting clones from day 15 to 85 showed balanced CD4/CD8; later expanders favored CD4+.

TCRdb fed the 5' RACE reads into MiXCR, producing one record per CDR3 protein. Here the sample spans some 280,000 distinct CDR3 sequences, 15% to 20% being singletons. As for this clonotype: The antigen is unknown.

Sequenced: PBMCs or a T cell subset sorted from them (not recorded which). This clonotype was obtained from a man younger than 30 who had mild COVID-19 (a few samples of this study predate the infection). Cell type and time point are not known.

Written as DNA, the CDR3 is TGTGCCAGCAGCTCCTCGGGCGGCAGGCAGCCCCAGCATTTT. This codes for CASSSSGGRQPQHF. V gene TRBV2 combines with J gene TRBJ1-5; D unresolved. Trimming cost V 6 bases and J 7 bases, with 16 bases left between them. The germline V gene encodes CDR1 SNHLY and CDR2 FYNNEI. The CDR3 extends over 14 amino acids.